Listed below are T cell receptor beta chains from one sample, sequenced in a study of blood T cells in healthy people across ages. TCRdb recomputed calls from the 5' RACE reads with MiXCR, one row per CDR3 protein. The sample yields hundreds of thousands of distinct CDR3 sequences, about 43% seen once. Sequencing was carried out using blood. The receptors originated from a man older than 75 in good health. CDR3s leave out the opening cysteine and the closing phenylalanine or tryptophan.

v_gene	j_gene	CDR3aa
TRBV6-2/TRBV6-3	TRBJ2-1	ASSGTSGRGHYNGQF
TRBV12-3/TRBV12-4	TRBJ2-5	ASTFGGQGQTQY
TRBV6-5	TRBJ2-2	ASTRTVNTGELF
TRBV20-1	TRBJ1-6	SARDRGNSPLH
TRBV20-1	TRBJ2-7	SARSQESEQY
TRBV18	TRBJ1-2	ASSQSAGDALGGYT
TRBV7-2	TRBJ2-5	ASSPTGSGGTETQY
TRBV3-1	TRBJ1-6	ASSPLTPGAAESPLH
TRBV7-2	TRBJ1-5	ASSLDWGVQPQH
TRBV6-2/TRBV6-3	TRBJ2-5	ASSLGRCQETQY
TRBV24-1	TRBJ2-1	ATSERQGWNEQF
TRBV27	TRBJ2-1	ASRPVDRYNEQF
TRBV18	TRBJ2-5	ASSPGAAGKTQY
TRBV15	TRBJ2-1	ATSPHGTSGGLNSYNEQF
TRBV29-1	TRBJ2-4	SVEEGTAKNIQY
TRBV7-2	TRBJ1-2	ASSLVAGGDGYT